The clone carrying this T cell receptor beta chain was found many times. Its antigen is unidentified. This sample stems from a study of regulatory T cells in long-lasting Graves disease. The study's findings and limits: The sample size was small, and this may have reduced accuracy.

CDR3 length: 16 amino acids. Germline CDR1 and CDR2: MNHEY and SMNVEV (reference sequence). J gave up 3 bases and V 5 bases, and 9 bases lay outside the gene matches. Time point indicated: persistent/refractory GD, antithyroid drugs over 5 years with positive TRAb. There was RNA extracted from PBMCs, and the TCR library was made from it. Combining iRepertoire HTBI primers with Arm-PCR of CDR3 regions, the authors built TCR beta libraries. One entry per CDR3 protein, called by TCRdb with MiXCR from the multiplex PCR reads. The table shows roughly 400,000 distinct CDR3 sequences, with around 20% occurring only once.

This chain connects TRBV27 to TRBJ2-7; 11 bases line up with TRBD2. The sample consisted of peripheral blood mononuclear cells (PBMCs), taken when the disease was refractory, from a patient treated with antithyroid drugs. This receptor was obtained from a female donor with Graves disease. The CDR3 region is CASSPGPGLAVYEQYF. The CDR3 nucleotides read TGTGCCAGCAGTCCTGGCCCGGGACTAGCGGTCTACGAGCAGTACTTC.